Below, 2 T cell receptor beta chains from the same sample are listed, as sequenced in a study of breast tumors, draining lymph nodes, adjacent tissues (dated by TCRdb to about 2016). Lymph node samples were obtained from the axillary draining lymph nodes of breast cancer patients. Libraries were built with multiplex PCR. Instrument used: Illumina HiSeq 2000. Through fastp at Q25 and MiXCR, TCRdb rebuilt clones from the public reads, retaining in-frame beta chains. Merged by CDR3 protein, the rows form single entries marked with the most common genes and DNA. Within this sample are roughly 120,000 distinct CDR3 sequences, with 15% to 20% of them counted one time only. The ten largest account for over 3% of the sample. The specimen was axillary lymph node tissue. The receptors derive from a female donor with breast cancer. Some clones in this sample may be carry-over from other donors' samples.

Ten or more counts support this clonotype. CDR3 in amino acids: CAWGGLTLDEQYF. DNA of the CDR3: TGTGCCTGGGGGGGGTTGACGCTTGACGAGCAGTACTTC. The rearrangement uses TRBV30 and TRBJ2-7, with D possibly being TRBD2 (6 bases). CDR3 length: 13 residues. Germline V gene sequence: CDR1 GTSNPN, CDR2 SVGIG (reference sequence). V was pared by 5 bases and J by 5 bases, with 16 bases between. Drawing the rest from reference TRBV30 and TRBJ2-7, the complete variable domain is SQTIHQWPATLVQPVGSPLSLECTVEGTSNPNLYWYRQAAGRGLQLLFYSVGIGQISSEVPQNLSASRPQDRQFILSSKKLLLSDSGFYLCAWGGLTLDEQYFGPGTRLTVT.

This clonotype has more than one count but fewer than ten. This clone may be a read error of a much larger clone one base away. The CDR3, as DNA: TGCAGTGCTAGAGTCCTGACAGGGGGCGCGCGGAGTTCACCCCTCCACTTT. It translates to CSARVLTGGARSSPLHF. The J gene is TRBJ1-6, the V gene TRBV20-1; 10 positions agree with TRBD1. The CDR3 is made up of 17 amino acids. Losses at the gene ends were 1 base for V and 9 bases for J; bases not matched to a gene: 12. Germline CDR1 DFQATT, CDR2 SNEGSKA (reference sequence).